What follows describes a single TCR beta chain. The sample is drawn from a study of response to subunit inactivated influenza vaccine. TCRdb used MiXCR to reprocess the RT-PCR reads, holding one entry per CDR3 protein. Here the sample spans more than 500,000 distinct CDR3 sequences, around 11% being singletons. Germline CDR1 and CDR2: DFQATT and SNEGSKA (reference sequence). V lost 6 bases to trimming and J lost 2 bases; unmatched junction nucleotides: 13. There are 15 residues in the CDR3. This sample was shared with a second study, whose subject was T cells expressing NK-cell markers. That work contributes: For TCR beta, cDNA was produced by 5'RACE template switching with UMIs.

Sequences were derived from PBMCs from blood, sampled on the day of vaccination. The V and J genes are TRBV20-1 and TRBJ2-7; the match to TRBD2 covers 7 bases. The receptor was derived from a man in his fifties who received an inactivated influenza vaccine. CDR3 nucleotides: TGCAGTGCCCCTAGCCGGAGCGGGGCCACCTACGAGCAGTACTTC. Translated, it gives CSAPSRSGATYEQYF.